The following is a T cell receptor beta chain sequence with its context. Its antigen remains unidentified. Sorted T cells were CFSE-labeled and cultured 4 to 5 days with allogeneic regulatory or mature dendritic cells at 1:10. The CDR3 is 13 residues long. V was clipped by 5 bases and J by 2 bases, with 9 bases between them. Germline values: CDR1 LNHDA, CDR2 SQIVND (reference sequence). This sample was included in a study of regulatory dendritic cells for organ transplantation. The table came from immunoSEQ multiplex PCR; TCRdb's copy has only in-frame clones and leaves some out. The data contain roughly 9,300 clones, around three fifths of them singletons.

Material: naive CD4+ T cells from blood cultured with dendritic cells. Described subset: CD45RA+ naive T cells. The sequence was collected from a human donor in good health. The chain has TRBV19 and TRBJ1-2; D is uncertain. The CDR3 bases are TGTGCCAGTAGTGCGACGGGGAACTATGGCTACACCTTC. It translates to CASSATGNYGYTF.